Presented here are 25 T cell receptor beta chains from one specimen sequenced in a study of T cells in localized non-small cell lung cancer. Some clones are missing from TCRdb's copy, which holds only in-frame ones; the method was immunoSEQ multiplex PCR. The sample contains tens of thousands of clones, more than 70% of which appear only once. The specimen was peripheral blood, collected before any cancer treatment. All receptors derive from an older female donor with stage III squamous cell lung carcinoma.

CDR3 loop: CASSLGDADTQYF. The CDR3 DNA is TGCGCCAGCAGCTTGGGAGATGCAGATACGCAGTATTTT. This chain links TRBV5-1 with TRBJ2-3; no definite D call. V was cut by 0 bases and J by 4 bases, with 6 bases left in between. Per germline, CDR1 SGHRS and CDR2 YFSETQ. There are 13 residues in the CDR3.

The rearrangement uses TRBV10-3 and TRBJ1-1; D gene ambiguous. Deletions cut 2 bases from V and 11 bases from J, with 12 bases between. CDR1 ENHRY and CDR2 SYGVKD come from the germline V gene. This CDR3 spans 12 amino acids. The CDR3 DNA sequence: TGTGCCATCAGTGAGGTTAGGGTCGGGGCTTTCTTT. It yields the protein CAISEVRVGAFF.

This chain connects TRBV7-2 to TRBJ1-3; 9 bases agree with TRBD1. Germline values: CDR1 SGHTA, CDR2 FQGNSA. The CDR3 totals 16 residues. V dropped 5 bases and J dropped 3; count of bases not matched to a gene: 8. The CDR3 bases are TGTGCCAGCAGCCCTAGTACAGGGGGCTTTGGAAACACCATATATTTT. Amino acids: CASSPSTGGFGNTIYF.

The V and J genes are TRBV5-1 and TRBJ2-2; D might be TRBD2 (5 bases). CDR1 SGHRS and CDR2 YFSETQ come from the germline V gene. There are 15 residues in the CDR3. With 1 base removed from V and 0 bases from J, the gap between germline ends came to 7 bases. The chain's CDR3 is CASSLILANTGELFF. CDR3 in DNA: TGCGCCAGCAGCTTGATACTAGCGAACACCGGGGAGCTGTTTTTT. Variable domain in full (rest from reference TRBV5-1 and TRBJ2-2): KAGVTQTPRYLIKTRGQQVTLSCSPISGHRSVSWYQQTPGQGLQFLFEYFSETQRNKGNFPGRFSGRQFSNSRSEMNVSTLELGDSALYLCASSLILANTGELFFGEGSRLTVL.

The chain links TRBV10-3 to TRBJ1-6; D is unclear. Looked up from germline, CDR1 is ENHRY and CDR2 is SYGVKD. This CDR3 is 13 amino acids long. The V gene lost 9 bases and the J gene lost 10 bases, with 16 bases spanning the gap. CDR3 nucleotides: TGTGCCATTGCACAGCCCGAGCGGTCACCCCTCCACTTT. It is translated as CAIAQPERSPLHF.

This rearrangement joins TRBV28 to TRBJ2-5; tentative D call: TRBD2 (6 bases). The CDR3 has 14 amino acids. The germline gives CDR1 MDHEN, CDR2 SYDVKM. Trimming removed 4 bases at V and 5 bases at J, with 14 bases between. CDR3 bases: TGTGCCAGCAGTTATGGGGGGAGTCGCGAGACCCAGTACTTC. This sequence encodes CASSYGGSRETQYF.

The J gene is TRBJ1-2, the V gene TRBV6-6, with no clear D. CDR1 and CDR2 from the germline V gene are MNHNY and SVGAGI (reference sequence). This CDR3 is built from 12 residues. Trimming left V 11 bases short and J 1 base short, with 11 bases between. In nucleotides, the CDR3 is TGTGCCGCCGGAGGGAGTAACTATGGCTACACCTTC. Residues: CAAGGSNYGYTF.

V gene TRBV30 combines with J gene TRBJ1-3; D is unclear. Germline values: CDR1 GTSNPN, CDR2 SVGIG (reference sequence). CDR3 length equals 13 residues. V was pared by 7 bases and J by 4 bases, with 14 bases between. The CDR3 loop is CASSSGYGNTIYF. CDR3 in DNA: TGTGCCTCTTCCAGCGGGTACGGAAACACCATATATTTT.

The chain combines TRBV6-5 with TRBJ2-1, with 7 bases matching TRBD1. V gave up 1 base and J gave up 6 bases; unmatched junction bases: 3. Germline CDR1 is MNHEY and CDR2 is SVGAGI. The CDR3 length is 14 residues. The CDR3 protein is CASSYWDSFNEQFF. As DNA, the CDR3 is TGTGCCAGCAGTTACTGGGACAGTTTCAATGAGCAGTTCTTC.

This clone was detected only a few times. The chain recombines TRBV4-3 with TRBJ1-5; D unresolved. The CDR3 contains 16 residues. CDR1 and CDR2 from the germline V gene are LGHNA and YSLEER. Trimming took off 0 bases at V and 0 bases at J, with 9 bases between the two ends. The DNA of the CDR3 is TGCGCCAGCAGCCAAGATGGGCCAGGTAGCAATCAGCCCCAGCATTTT. It yields the protein CASSQDGPGSNQPQHF.

A few counts support this clone. The chain combines TRBV28 with TRBJ1-4, with a tentative D call TRBD1 (6 bases). The CDR3 extends over 15 amino acids. Trimming removed 5 bases from V and 5 bases from J, with 15 bases in between. Germline CDR1 is MDHEN and CDR2 is SYDVKM. The CDR3 DNA sequence: TGTGCCAGCAGTCGAGGGGGTCGAACGAATGAAAAACTGTTTTTT. Translation gives CASSRGGRTNEKLFF.

This clone was found a few times. This chain joins TRBV19 and TRBJ1-2; TRBD1 agrees at 8 bases. Germline CDR1 and CDR2: LNHDA and SQIVND (reference sequence). J was trimmed by 4 bases and V by 3 bases; bases with no gene match: 4. The CDR3 covers 14 residues. As DNA, the CDR3 is TGTGCCAGTAGTATCCGGACAGGGCCCTATGGCTACACCTTC. This codes for CASSIRTGPYGYTF.

The chain couples TRBV6-1 to TRBJ1-3; the D is unclear. Per the germline V gene, CDR1 is MNHNS and CDR2 is SASEGT. This CDR3 is 14 amino acids long. Trimming took 0 bases from V and 5 from J, leaving 8 bases between them. Here the CDR3 reads CASSEAGPRNTIYF. CDR3 nucleotides: TGTGCCAGCAGTGAAGCCGGACCGAGAAACACCATATATTTT.

The chain joins TRBV29-1 to TRBJ1-5; tentative D call: TRBD1 (5 bases). This CDR3 is 13 amino acids long. Germline V gives CDR1 SQVTM, CDR2 ANQGSEA. The V gene lost 6 bases and the J gene lost 3 bases, with 12 bases spanning the gap. CDR3 DNA: TGCAGCGTGGGGGAAAGATTCAATCAGCCCCAGCATTTT. The encoded protein is CSVGERFNQPQHF.

The rearrangement joins TRBV28 to TRBJ2-1; no clear D. V lost 3 bases to trimming and J lost 6 bases, with 3 bases between them. Germline assignment: CDR1 MDHEN and CDR2 SYDVKM. The CDR3 spans 11 residues. The CDR3 is CASSFSNEQFF. Here the CDR3 DNA reads TGTGCCAGCAGTTTCTCCAATGAGCAGTTCTTC.

The V call is TRBV27, the J call TRBJ2-5; D is tentatively TRBD1 or TRBD2 (5 bases each). Per germline, CDR1 MNHEY and CDR2 SMNVEV (reference sequence). CDR3 length: 16 residues. The V and J ends lost 0 bases and 2 bases respectively, with 13 bases between them. The CDR3 sequence: CASSLSGTAKQETQYF. CDR3 bases: TGTGCCAGCAGTTTATCGGGGACGGCCAAGCAAGAGACCCAGTACTTC.

This clone occurred once. The genes are TRBV19 and TRBJ1-2, with D tentatively TRBD1 (5 bases). The V gene lost 2 bases and the J gene lost 4 bases, with 14 bases spanning the gap. CDR3 length: 15 residues. In germline, CDR1 is LNHDA, CDR2 SQIVND (reference sequence). This CDR3 reads CASSITRDGIYGYTF. The CDR3 nucleotides are TGTGCCAGTAGTATAACCCGGGACGGTATCTATGGCTACACCTTC.

The V and J genes are TRBV29-1 and TRBJ2-6, with D possibly being TRBD2 (6 bases). The germline CDR1 and CDR2 sequences are SQVTM and ANQGSEA. This CDR3 has 14 residues. V was cut by 6 bases and J by 4 bases, with 13 bases left in between. The CDR3 reads CSVRGGHGANVLTF. For the CDR3, the DNA is TGCAGCGTCCGAGGAGGGCACGGGGCCAACGTCCTGACTTTC.

The rearrangement joins TRBV2 to TRBJ2-3; D is possibly TRBD1 or TRBD2 (5 bases each). The germline gives CDR1 SNHLY, CDR2 FYNNEI. Trimming removed 5 bases at V and 2 bases at J, with 11 bases between. The CDR3 loop spans 14 amino acids. CDR3 coding DNA: TGTGCCAGCAGTCCGGGACCCCACACAGATACGCAGTATTTT. Translating it yields CASSPGPHTDTQYF.

The chain uses TRBV9 and TRBJ1-4; no clear D gene. The CDR3 consists of 14 residues. The V gene's germline CDR1 is SGDLS and CDR2 YYNGEE. V was pared by 2 bases and J by 5 bases, with 10 bases between. The CDR3 DNA sequence: TGTGCCAGCAGCGTTCAGGCGGTAAATGAAAAACTGTTTTTT. Translating it yields CASSVQAVNEKLFF.

CDR3 coding DNA: TGTGCCAGCAGCACCGGCAGCGATACGGAGACCCAGTACTTC. It codes for CASSTGSDTETQYF. The V and J genes are TRBV11-3 and TRBJ2-5, with no clear D. The CDR3 runs 14 residues. Germline values: CDR1 SGHNT, CDR2 YENEEA. V dropped 5 bases and J dropped 5 bases, with 15 bases sitting between them.

V gene TRBV4-3 combines with J gene TRBJ2-7; 12 positions agree with TRBD2. The CDR3 runs to 15 residues. With V trimmed by 1 base and J by 4 bases, 2 bases remained unmatched. The germline gives CDR1 LGHNA, CDR2 YSLEER. The CDR3 DNA sequence: TGCGCCAGCAGCCAAGGGCTAGCGGGGGGGTACGAGCAGTACTTC. Encoded protein: CASSQGLAGGYEQYF.

The chain combines TRBV11-2 with TRBJ2-1; D possibly uses TRBD1 or TRBD2 (6 bases each). Germline assignment: CDR1 SGHAT and CDR2 FQNNGV. V was clipped by 7 bases and J by 3 bases, with 16 bases between them. There are 15 residues in the CDR3. CDR3 amino acids: CASTGGIRNYNEQFF. The CDR3 nucleotides are TGTGCCAGCACCGGGGGCATCCGGAACTACAATGAGCAGTTCTTC.

V is TRBV5-4 and J is TRBJ2-7; D unclear. Germline loops: CDR1 SGHNT, CDR2 YYREEE (reference sequence). Between the trimmed V and J ends, which lost 5 bases and 3 bases, there was a span of 15 bases. The CDR3 contains 14 residues. DNA of the CDR3: TGTGCCAGCAGTTTCCAAAACACGGTCTACGAGCAGTACTTC. Residues: CASSFQNTVYEQYF. Full variable domain (remainder filled in from reference TRBV5-4 and TRBJ2-7): ETGVTQSPTHLIKTRGQQVTLRCSSQSGHNTVSWYQQALGQGPQFIFQYYREEENGRGNFPPRFSGLQFPNYSSELNVNALELDDSALYLCASSFQNTVYEQYFGPGTRLTVT.

The rearrangement links TRBV28 to TRBJ1-2; no clear D gene. The CDR3 is 18 amino acids. CDR1 is MDHEN, CDR2 SYDVKM, per germline. V was shortened by 2 bases and J by 4 bases, with 23 bases between the two germline ends. The DNA of the CDR3 is TGTGCCAGCAGTTTAGGGCTCCCCTGGCGGCCGAGGAGCTATGGCTACACCTTC. Translated: CASSLGLPWRPRSYGYTF.